This is a list of T cell receptor beta chains from one sample in a study of shared clonotypes between healthy human individuals. Libraries were prepared by immunoSEQ multiplex PCR; TCRdb keeps only in-frame clonotypes and omits some of them. The table has approximately 2.5 million clones, 85% to 95% seen once. The sample consisted of naive CD4+ T cells sorted from blood. The receptors shown here come from a man between 18 and 35 years old in good health. Each CDR3 is given with its conserved first and last residue. D genes are given only for firm matches. Only part of the rows carry a size: once, few, many, or a class if the clone is expanded.

.	TRBJ2-3	TRBD2	TRBV5-4	CASSLDGREGDTQYF	TGTGCCAGCAGCTTGGACGGGAGGGAGGGGGATACGCAGTATTTT
.	TRBJ2-7	.	TRBV29-1	CSVLDSKLTYEQYF	TGCAGCGTTCTAGACAGCAAATTGACCTACGAGCAGTACTTC
.	TRBJ1-2	TRBD1	TRBV2	CASSELGQGGGYTF	TGTGCCAGCAGTGAATTGGGACAGGGCGGTGGCTACACCTTC
.	TRBJ2-2	.	TRBV6-5	CASSYWRVDTGELFF	TGTGCCAGCAGTTACTGGCGGGTTGACACCGGGGAGCTGTTTTTT
.	TRBJ1-5	TRBD1	TRBV5-1	CASSSTGEGNQPQHF	TGCGCCAGCTCCTCGACAGGGGAAGGCAATCAGCCCCAGCATTTT
.	TRBJ1-5	.	TRBV6-1	CASSEGGFGNQPQHF	TGTGCCAGCAGTGAAGGAGGGTTTGGGAATCAGCCCCAGCATTTT
.	TRBJ2-7	TRBD1	TRBV11-3	CASSYRTGGAYEQYF	TGTGCCAGCAGCTATCGGACAGGGGGGGCCTACGAGCAGTACTTC
once	TRBJ2-5	.	TRBV29-1	CSVSEGTQETQYF	TGCAGCGTTTCCGAGGGGACCCAAGAGACCCAGTACTTC
once	TRBJ2-7	TRBD2	TRBV7-9	CASSRTSGTEQYF	TGTGCCAGCAGCAGGACTAGCGGGACCGAGCAGTACTTC
.	TRBJ1-6	.	TRBV29-1	CSVGTDYNSPLHF	TGCAGCGTTGGGACAGACTATAATTCACCCCTCCACTTT
.	TRBJ1-1	TRBD1	TRBV27	CASSFYTGDTEAFF	TGTGCCAGCAGTTTTTACACAGGGGACACTGAAGCTTTCTTT
.	TRBJ2-3	.	TRBV6-6	CASRGPTDTQYF	TGTGCCAGCAGGGGGCCTACAGATACGCAGTATTTT
.	TRBJ1-4	.	TRBV30	CAAFFRVNEKLFF	TGTGCCGCCTTCTTCAGGGTAAACGAAAAACTGTTTTTT
.	TRBJ2-5	.	TRBV27	CASSPRVQKETQYF	TGTGCCAGCAGTCCAAGAGTCCAGAAAGAGACCCAGTACTTC
.	TRBJ2-3	TRBD2	TRBV7-2	CASSLVRLAVRPDTQYF	TGTGCCAGCAGCTTAGTCCGCCTAGCGGTGAGGCCAGATACGCAGTATTTT
.	TRBJ1-1	.	TRBV2	CASRGGSVNTEAFF	TGTGCCAGCAGAGGGGGTTCTGTGAACACTGAAGCTTTCTTT
.	TRBJ2-1	.	TRBV7-9	CASSPDDRFYNEQFF	TGTGCCAGCAGCCCGGATGACAGGTTCTACAATGAGCAGTTCTTC
.	TRBJ2-3	.	TRBV10-2	CASSSPPGALPDTQYF	TGCGCCAGCAGTTCGCCGCCGGGGGCCCTTCCAGATACGCAGTATTTT
.	TRBJ2-2	.	TRBV11-3	CASRLAGSTGELFF	TGTGCCAGCAGACTAGCAGGGAGCACCGGGGAGCTGTTTTTT
once	TRBJ2-7	TRBD2	TRBV7-9	CASSFRTSGRDYEQYF	TGTGCCAGCAGCTTCCGGACTAGCGGGAGGGATTACGAGCAGTACTTC
.	TRBJ2-1	TRBD1	TRBV9	CASSPLQGVGEQFF	TGTGCCAGCAGCCCCCTCCAGGGGGTTGGGGAGCAGTTCTTC
.	TRBJ2-2	.	TRBV13	CASSEQGNTGELFF	TGTGCCAGCAGCGAACAGGGTAACACCGGGGAGCTGTTTTTT
.	TRBJ2-1	.	TRBV5-1	CASSSTDLSSYNEQFF	TGCGCCAGCAGCTCGACAGATCTCTCCAGCTACAATGAGCAGTTCTTC
few	TRBJ1-2	.	TRBV2	CASSEAPGAGDGYTF	TGTGCCAGCAGTGAAGCTCCCGGGGCAGGGGATGGCTACACCTTC
.	TRBJ1-5	TRBD1	TRBV6-1	CASSASGGGYQPQHF	TGTGCCAGCAGTGCCTCGGGAGGGGGCTACCAGCCCCAGCATTTT
.	TRBJ2-1	.	TRBV18	CASSPGTLIYNEQFF	TGTGCCAGCTCACCCGGGACTCTGATTTACAATGAGCAGTTCTTC
.	TRBJ2-2	TRBD2	TRBV6-6	CASRREGRTGELFF	TGTGCCAGCAGGAGGGAGGGGCGGACCGGGGAGCTGTTTTTT
.	TRBJ2-7	TRBD1	TRBV6-1	CASSLDRGPYEQYF	TGTGCCAGCAGCCTGGACAGGGGGCCATACGAGCAGTACTTC
.	TRBJ2-1	TRBD2	TRBV30	CAWARTSGAFF	TGTGCCTGGGCTCGGACTAGCGGGGCGTTCTTC
.	TRBJ2-3	.	TRBV5-4	CASSFPGADTQYF	TGTGCCAGCAGCTTTCCCGGGGCAGATACGCAGTATTTT
few	TRBJ1-2	.	TRBV25-1	CASSETGNYGYTF	TGTGCCAGCAGTGAGACAGGAAACTATGGCTACACCTTC
.	TRBJ2-6	TRBD1	TRBV7-9	CASSPSPTGVNSGANVLTF	TGTGCCAGCAGCCCCTCTCCGACAGGGGTAAACTCTGGGGCCAACGTCCTGACTTTC
.	TRBJ2-5	TRBD2	TRBV7-9	CASTQRGGAGETQYF	TGTGCCAGCACCCAGCGGGGGGGCGCGGGGGAGACCCAGTACTTC
.	TRBJ1-1	.	TRBV9	CASSVGQWSTEAFF	TGTGCCAGCAGCGTAGGACAGTGGTCCACTGAAGCTTTCTTT
.	TRBJ1-6	.	TRBV5-1	CASRPGEQSNSPLHF	TGCGCCAGCAGACCCGGCGAACAATCAAATTCACCCCTCCACTTT
.	TRBJ1-5	.	TRBV5-1	CASSPQGPNSNQPQHF	TGCGCCAGCAGCCCCCAGGGTCCCAATAGCAATCAGCCCCAGCATTTT
.	TRBJ1-1	.	TRBV28	CASSPIGTWAFF	TGTGCCAGCAGCCCGATCGGGACTTGGGCTTTCTTT
.	TRBJ2-7	TRBD1	TRBV28	CASLDRVPYEQYF	TGTGCCAGCCTCGACAGGGTGCCTTACGAGCAGTACTTC
.	TRBJ1-1	.	TRBV5-1	CASSFMTENTEAFF	TGCGCCAGCAGCTTCATGACAGAGAACACTGAAGCTTTCTTT
.	TRBJ1-2	TRBD1	TRBV5-8	CASSTGTGGGYGYTF	TGTGCCAGCAGTACCGGGACAGGGGGAGGCTATGGCTACACCTTC
.	TRBJ2-7	.	TRBV5-1	CASSLGDNLREQYF	TGCGCCAGCAGCTTGGGGGACAACCTGCGCGAGCAGTACTTC
.	TRBJ2-7	.	TRBV5-6	CASSWRMGGGSYEQYF	TGTGCCAGCAGCTGGCGAATGGGCGGAGGCTCCTACGAGCAGTACTTC
.	TRBJ2-1	.	TRBV7-2	CASSLSRWPYNEQFF	TGTGCCAGCAGCCTAAGCCGGTGGCCCTACAATGAGCAGTTCTTC
.	TRBJ2-3	TRBD2	TRBV2	CASRLADITDTQYF	TGTGCCAGCAGGCTAGCGGATATCACAGATACGCAGTATTTT
once	TRBJ1-1	.	TRBV7-6	CASSLGSLGTEAFF	TGTGCCAGCAGCTTAGGCTCCCTAGGCACTGAAGCTTTCTTT
.	TRBJ2-2	.	TRBV5-4	CASSLEGNRRTTRELFF	TGTGCCAGCAGCTTGGAAGGCAACAGGAGGACAACCCGGGAGCTGTTTTTT
.	TRBJ1-4	.	TRBV5-1	CASSFTGGTNEKLFF	TGCGCCAGCAGCTTTACAGGAGGAACTAATGAAAAACTGTTTTTT
.	TRBJ2-7	.	TRBV27	CASSLSLGYEQYF	TGTGCCAGCAGTTTATCCTTGGGCTACGAGCAGTACTTC
.	TRBJ2-1	.	TRBV7-2	CASSLSRYNEQFF	TGTGCCAGCAGCTTATCCAGGTACAATGAGCAGTTCTTC
.	TRBJ2-5	.	TRBV6-5	CASSYDLWEETQYF	TGTGCCAGCAGTTACGACCTCTGGGAGGAGACCCAGTACTTC
once	TRBJ1-4	.	TRBV6-5	CASSYSSGSNEKLFF	TGTGCCAGCAGTTACTCATCGGGAAGCAATGAAAAACTGTTTTTT